A single sample gave rise to the 27 T cell receptor beta chains below, sequenced in a study of blood T cell repertoires in COVID-19. Assay used: immunoSEQ multiplex PCR; TCRdb lists only in-frame clones, some missing. Of 180,000 or so clones in the sample, around 80% were seen once. Input material: PBMCs or T cells enriched from blood (not recorded which). The receptor set was obtained from a man aged 50-60 years who had recovered from COVID-19.

V and J are TRBV10-3 and TRBJ2-5; weak D call: TRBD2 (6 bases). V was pared by 4 bases and J by 5 bases, with 11 bases between. Looked up from germline, CDR1 is ENHRY and CDR2 is SYGVKD. The CDR3 has 13 residues. The CDR3 DNA is TGTGCCATCAGTGGACTAGTAGCGGAGACCCAGTACTTC. Translated: CAISGLVAETQYF.

The chain carries TRBV5-1 and TRBJ2-5; tentative D call: TRBD2 (6 bases). Trimming stripped 5 bases from V and 5 bases from J, with 16 bases between. The CDR3 has 14 residues. CDR1 and CDR2 (germline): SGHRS, YFSETQ. Here the CDR3 reads CASSWRAGGETQYF. CDR3 coding DNA: TGCGCCAGCAGTTGGAGGGCAGGAGGGGAGACCCAGTACTTC.

The rearrangement uses TRBV6-5 and TRBJ1-6; D is possibly TRBD1 (5 bases). The length of the CDR3 is 15 residues. The germline gives CDR1 MNHEY, CDR2 SVGAGI. Trimming pared 0 bases from V and 10 bases from J, leaving 13 bases between. CDR3 amino acids: CASSYSITGGSPLHF. The CDR3 DNA reads TGTGCCAGCAGTTACTCGATAACAGGTGGCTCACCCCTCCACTTT.

The chain carries TRBV30 and TRBJ1-1, with TRBD1 identical over 7 bases. Germline V gives CDR1 GTSNPN, CDR2 SVGIG (reference sequence). The junction had 15 bases not matched to a gene; V was cut back by 4 bases and J by 1 base. The CDR3 runs 17 residues. DNA of the CDR3: TGTGCCTGGACCGCCGGGACAGTCGTTTATTCGAACACTGAAGCTTTCTTT. Translated, it gives CAWTAGTVVYSNTEAFF.

This chain uses TRBV4-2 with TRBJ2-5; 7 bases fit TRBD1. The CDR3 extends over 13 amino acids. V was pared by 7 bases and J by 7 bases, with 9 bases of the junction left unmatched. The germline gives CDR1 LGHNA, CDR2 YNFKEQ. In DNA, the CDR3 is TGTGCCAGCACAGCAGGGGGTGAGGGGACCCAGTACTTC. It is translated as CASTAGGEGTQYF.

The rearrangement joins TRBV2 to TRBJ1-4, with no clear D. The CDR3 extends over 13 amino acids. V was pared by 4 bases and J by 6 bases, with 9 bases between. The germline CDR1 and CDR2 sequences are SNHLY and FYNNEI. The CDR3 DNA is TGTGCCAGCAGTGTTGGGAGGTATGAAAAACTGTTTTTT. Its protein product is CASSVGRYEKLFF.

This chain links TRBV24-1 with TRBJ2-7, with 8 bases aligning to TRBD1. Per germline, CDR1 KGHDR and CDR2 SFDVKD. The CDR3 is 14 amino acids. With 5 bases clipped from V and 3 bases from J, the junction kept 5 bases outside the gene matches. CDR3 bases: TGTGCCACCAGTGGGGGACAGGATTTCTACGAGCAGTACTTC. This sequence encodes CATSGGQDFYEQYF.

This sequence joins TRBV7-2 and TRBJ1-3, with a possible D match to TRBD1 (5 bases). The CDR3 length is 14 residues. Germline CDR1 and CDR2: SGHTA and FQGNSA. V was shortened by 1 base and J by 7 bases, with 11 bases between the two germline ends. The CDR3 region is CASSLDSQGNTIYF. The CDR3 nucleotides are TGTGCCAGCAGCTTAGATTCTCAGGGTAACACCATATATTTT. Based on the CDR3 plus reference TRBV7-2 and TRBJ1-3, the full variable domain is GAGVSQSPSNKVTEKGKDVELRCDPISGHTALYWYRQSLGQGLEFLIYFQGNSAPDKSGLPSDRFSAERTGGSVSTLTIQRTQQEDSAVYLCASSLDSQGNTIYFGEGSWLTVV.

This clone is a singleton in its sample. The chain is built from TRBV5-1 and TRBJ1-1; D ambiguous. Germline V gene lookup returns CDR1 SGHRS and CDR2 YFSETQ. Trimming removed 0 bases at V and 1 base at J, with 16 bases between. The CDR3 covers 17 residues. This CDR3 reads CASSLEAAGVWNTEAFF. CDR3 nucleotides: TGCGCCAGCAGCTTGGAAGCTGCGGGAGTCTGGAACACTGAAGCTTTCTTT.

Concerning this clone itself: Other DNA sequences within the sample encode an identical CDR3. J is TRBJ1-2 and V is TRBV6-5; possibly TRBD1 for D (6 bases). Germline V gene data show CDR1 as MNHEY and CDR2 as SVGAGI. The ends were cut back, 6 bases at V and 1 base at J, with 9 bases in the middle. CDR3 size: 13 residues. Written as DNA, the CDR3 is TGTGCCAGCAGCCCGGACAGTAACTATGGCTACACCTTC. Residues: CASSPDSNYGYTF.

The DNA for the CDR3 is TGTGCCAGTAACCTGGGACTCCTGAACACTGAAGCTTTCTTT. Its protein product is CASNLGLLNTEAFF. The chain links TRBV19 to TRBJ1-1; TRBD1 is a possible D gene (5 bases). The V gene lost 7 bases and the J gene lost 0 bases, with 12 bases spanning the gap. From germline, CDR1 is LNHDA and CDR2 SQIVND (reference sequence). The CDR3 has 14 amino acids.

The rearrangement links TRBV5-1 to TRBJ1-4; TRBD1 matches at 8 bases. The ends lost 2 bases at V and 7 bases at J; junction bases unmatched: 10. This CDR3 is 16 amino acids long. Germline values: CDR1 SGHRS, CDR2 YFSETQ. CDR3 bases: TGCGCCAGCAGCTTACGGGGGGCAGGGGGCCGTGAAAAACTGTTTTTT. It codes for CASSLRGAGGREKLFF.

V and J are TRBV5-6 and TRBJ1-3; D might be TRBD1 (6 bases). The CDR3 runs to 14 residues. V was shortened by 4 bases and J by 2 bases, with 10 bases between the two germline ends. CDR1 and CDR2 from the germline V gene are SGHDT and YYEEEE. The DNA for the CDR3 is TGTGCCAGCAGCCACACAGGGCCTGGAAACACCATATATTTT. Amino acids: CASSHTGPGNTIYF.

The chain combines TRBV5-1 with TRBJ2-2, with 7 bases lining up with TRBD1. The CDR3 has 16 amino acids. The trim removed 4 bases at V and 0 bases at J, leaving 6 bases unmatched. Germline CDR1 SGHRS, CDR2 YFSETQ. The CDR3 reads CASSPTGTANTGELFF. The CDR3 DNA reads as TGCGCCAGCAGCCCCACCGGGACAGCGAACACCGGGGAGCTGTTTTTT.

J is TRBJ1-4 and V is TRBV28, with a weak D call TRBD1 (5 bases). CDR3 length: 14 amino acids. Germline values: CDR1 MDHEN, CDR2 SYDVKM. V lost 9 bases and J lost 4, with 15 bases in between. This chain's CDR3 is CASRGGGYNEKLFF. The CDR3, as DNA: TGTGCCAGTCGGGGGGGAGGTTATAATGAAAAACTGTTTTTT.

The CDR3 here is CASSLQGQAHYGYTF. CDR3 bases: TGCGCCAGCAGCTTGCAGGGACAGGCACACTATGGCTACACCTTC. The V call is TRBV5-1, the J call TRBJ1-2; 8 positions match TRBD1. Germline loops: CDR1 SGHRS, CDR2 YFSETQ. The CDR3 totals 15 residues. With V trimmed by 1 base and J by 3 bases, 5 bases remained unmatched.

V and J are TRBV6-5 and TRBJ2-2; D is possibly TRBD2 (5 bases). The ends were cut back, 5 bases at V and 4 bases at J, with 8 bases in the middle. This CDR3 has 13 amino acids. Germline CDR1 is MNHEY and CDR2 is SVGAGI. The DNA for the CDR3 is TGTGCCAGCAGTCTAAGCGGCACCGGGGAGCTGTTTTTT. It codes for CASSLSGTGELFF.

V and J are TRBV4-1 and TRBJ2-4; TRBD2 might be the D (5 bases). This CDR3 spans 17 amino acids. Trimming took 2 bases from V and 0 from J, leaving 14 bases between them. The germline V gene has CDR1 MGHRA and CDR2 YSYEKL. The CDR3 is CASSQRDFTTAKNIQYF. As DNA, the CDR3 is TGCGCCAGCAGCCAACGGGATTTTACTACAGCCAAAAACATTCAGTACTTC.

J is TRBJ1-3 and V is TRBV9; D call uncertain. V lost 1 base and J 8 bases, leaving 10 bases between the germline ends. The CDR3 consists of 13 residues. Germline V gene lookup returns CDR1 SGDLS and CDR2 YYNGEE. CDR3 protein: CASSVPGSDTIYF. The CDR3 DNA reads TGTGCCAGCAGCGTACCGGGATCGGACACCATATATTTT.

The V and J genes are TRBV5-1 and TRBJ2-3, with D tentatively TRBD2 (6 bases). The V gene lost 4 bases and the J gene lost 5 bases, with 23 bases spanning the gap. The CDR3 is 17 residues long. CDR1 and CDR2 from the germline V gene are SGHRS and YFSETQ. Written as DNA, the CDR3 is TGCGCCAGCAGCCCGGAGGTAGCTCGGGCGCGGGGAGATACGCAGTATTTT. It translates to CASSPEVARARGDTQYF.

The chain recombines TRBV11-2 with TRBJ2-7, with D perhaps TRBD2 (5 bases). The CDR3 spans 17 residues. Trimming pared 2 bases from V and 0 bases from J, leaving 17 bases between. Per germline, CDR1 SGHAT and CDR2 FQNNGV. The CDR3 DNA follows: TGTGCCAGCAGCTTATCGGGGTGGGTGCAAAGCTCCTACGAGCAGTACTTC. Residues: CASSLSGWVQSSYEQYF.

This sequence joins TRBV3-1 (or the pseudogene TRBV3-2) and TRBJ1-2, with D perhaps TRBD1 (6 bases). Germline values: CDR1 LGHDT, CDR2 YNNKEL (reference sequence). CDR3 length: 14 residues. V lost 3 bases and J lost 2, with 10 bases in between. The CDR3 bases are TGTGCCAGCAGCCAGCAGGGGATGAACTATGGCTACACCTTC. Its protein is CASSQQGMNYGYTF.

The genes are TRBV11-3 and TRBJ2-2; D gene ambiguous. Trimming left V 0 bases short and J 0 bases short, with 8 bases between. Germline CDR1 and CDR2: SGHNT and YENEEA. The CDR3 loop spans 16 amino acids. DNA for the CDR3: TGTGCCAGCAGCTTAGATCCGGTGGCGAACACCGGGGAGCTGTTTTTT. This sequence encodes CASSLDPVANTGELFF. Full variable domain (outside the CDR3, taken from reference TRBV11-3 and TRBJ2-2): EAGVVQSPRYKIIEKKQPVAFWCNPISGHNTLYWYLQNLGQGPELLIRYENEEAVDDSQLPKDRFSAERLKGVDSTLKIQPAELGDSAVYLCASSLDPVANTGELFFGEGSRLTVL.

The chain recombines TRBV3-1 (or the pseudogene TRBV3-2) with TRBJ2-1; 15 positions match TRBD2. Germline assignment: CDR1 LGHDT and CDR2 YNNKEL (reference sequence). V shed 4 bases and J 4 bases; nucleotides not matched to a gene: 5. The CDR3 sequence is 17 residues long. The CDR3 sequence is CASSPSGLAGGYNEQFF. The CDR3 nucleotides are TGTGCCAGCAGCCCCTCAGGACTAGCGGGGGGGTACAATGAGCAGTTCTTC.

The chain links TRBV30 to TRBJ1-4, with 7 bases lining up with TRBD1. This CDR3 comprises 15 residues. The germline CDR1 and CDR2 sequences are GTSNPN and SVGIG (reference sequence). The ends lost 3 bases at V and 4 bases at J; junction bases unmatched: 8. CDR3 region: CAWRKPGQSNEKLFF. CDR3 nucleotide sequence: TGTGCCTGGAGAAAACCGGGACAGAGTAATGAAAAACTGTTTTTT. The variable domain in full, completed from reference TRBV30 and TRBJ1-4, reads SQTIHQWPATLVQPVGSPLSLECTVEGTSNPNLYWYRQAAGRGLQLLFYSVGIGQISSEVPQNLSASRPQDRQFILSSKKLLLSDSGFYLCAWRKPGQSNEKLFFGSGTQLSVL.

V and J are TRBV12-3 or TRBV12-4 and TRBJ1-3; tentative D call: TRBD1 (5 bases). V was trimmed by 9 bases and J by 6 bases, leaving 15 bases between them. The CDR3 sequence is 13 residues long. CDR3 DNA sequence: TGTGCCAGGAAGTCAGGGTCCGAAAACACCATATATTTT. Translation gives CARKSGSENTIYF.

A single count supports this clone. The DNA for the CDR3 is TGTGCCAGCAGCCCACAACCTACAGGGGTTGGCTACACCTTC. Translated: CASSPQPTGVGYTF. The chain couples TRBV5-5 to TRBJ1-2; TRBD1 matches at 7 bases. In germline, CDR1 is SGHKS, CDR2 YYEKEE (reference sequence). V trimming: 4 bases; J trimming: 7 bases; junction bases outside the gene matches: 10. This CDR3 has 14 amino acids.